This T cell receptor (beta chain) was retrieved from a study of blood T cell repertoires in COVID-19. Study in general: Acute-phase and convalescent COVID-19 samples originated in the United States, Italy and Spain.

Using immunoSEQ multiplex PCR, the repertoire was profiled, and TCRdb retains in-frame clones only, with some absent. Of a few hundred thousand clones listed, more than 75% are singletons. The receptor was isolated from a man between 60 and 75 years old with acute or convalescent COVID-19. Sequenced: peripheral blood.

The CDR3 spells CASSLADRGDEKLFF. The CDR3 DNA reads as TGTGCCAGCAGCTTAGCCGACAGGGGTGACGAAAAACTGTTTTTT. The genes are TRBV7-2 and TRBJ1-4; 8 positions match TRBD1. The V gene end was trimmed by 0 bases and the J gene end by 8 bases; junction bases not matched to a gene: 5. Germline V CDR1 and CDR2: SGHTA, FQGNSA. CDR3 length: 15 residues.